These 31 T cell receptor beta chains share one sample of origin, sequenced in a study of shared clonotypes between healthy human individuals. The protocol was immunoSEQ multiplex PCR, while the TCRdb copy is restricted to in-frame clones and leaves out a portion. The sample carries 950,000 to 1,200,000 clones, 70% to 85% recorded once. Sequenced material: memory CD4+ T cells from PBMCs. The subset was: CD45RA-negative fraction. These receptors originate from a man aged 18 to 30 in good health. Some clones in this sample may be carry-over from other donors' samples.

The chain couples TRBV6-1 to TRBJ1-2; no reliable D call. V was cut by 4 bases and J by 1 base, with 10 bases left in between. Germline CDR1 reads MNHNS; CDR2 reads SASEGT. The CDR3 totals 14 residues. DNA for the CDR3: TGTGCCAGCAGTGTCACGGCTGTTAACTATGGCTACACCTTC. Translating it yields CASSVTAVNYGYTF.

The chain links TRBV5-4 to TRBJ2-1, with 8 bases identical to TRBD2. Germline trimming cut 4 bases from V and 2 bases from J; bases unmatched to any gene: 2. The CDR3 sequence is 14 residues long. The V gene's germline CDR1 is SGHNT and CDR2 YYREEE (reference sequence). The CDR3 protein is CASSPTSAYNEQFF. CDR3 DNA sequence: TGTGCCAGCAGCCCGACTAGCGCCTACAATGAGCAGTTCTTC.

V gene TRBV15 combines with J gene TRBJ2-3; 12 bases map to TRBD2. The CDR3 is 16 amino acids. Trimming removed 3 bases from V and 4 bases from J; junction bases left unmatched: 5. From germline, CDR1 is LNHNV and CDR2 YYDKDF (reference sequence). The CDR3 protein is CATSSSSGRVADTQYF. The DNA for the CDR3 is TGTGCCACCAGCAGTTCTAGCGGGAGGGTGGCAGATACGCAGTATTTT.

The CDR3 DNA sequence: TGTGCCAGCAGTGAATTAGGGGTCCCCGGGGAGCTGTTTTTT. Its translation: CASSELGVPGELFF. This chain links TRBV2 with TRBJ2-2; the D gene is possibly TRBD1 (5 bases). Germline V gives CDR1 SNHLY, CDR2 FYNNEI. Trimming removed 2 bases at V and 6 bases at J, with 10 bases between. CDR3 size: 14 residues. Looking up the rest from reference TRBV2 and TRBJ2-2 gives the full variable domain: EPEVTQTPSHQVTQMGQEVILRCVPISNHLYFYWYRQILGQKVEFLVSFYNNEISEKSEIFDDQFSVERPDGSNFTLKIRSTKLEDSAMYFCASSELGVPGELFFGEGSRLTVL.

This chain links TRBV2 with TRBJ2-1; 10 nucleotides line up with TRBD2. The CDR3 has 17 amino acids. Germline V gives CDR1 SNHLY, CDR2 FYNNEI. After removal of 7 bases from V and 1 base from J, the junction contained 10 bases not matched to a gene. Here the CDR3 DNA reads TGTGCCAGCATGGCCCTAGCGGGAGAGTGGTCCTACAATGAGCAGTTCTTC. Its translation is CASMALAGEWSYNEQFF. The complete variable domain, with remaining parts taken from reference TRBV2 and TRBJ2-1, reads EPEVTQTPSHQVTQMGQEVILRCVPISNHLYFYWYRQILGQKVEFLVSFYNNEISEKSEIFDDQFSVERPDGSNFTLKIRSTKLEDSAMYFCASMALAGEWSYNEQFFGPGTRLTVL.

The rearrangement links TRBV14 to TRBJ1-2; no clear D gene. This CDR3 has 15 amino acids. V was pared by 4 bases and J by 4 bases, with 16 bases between. CDR1 is SGHDN, CDR2 FVKESK, per germline. CDR3 DNA sequence: TGTGCCAGCAGCCCCCGTGGCAGTCTCGGCTATGGCTACACCTTC. This gives the protein CASSPRGSLGYGYTF.

The genes are TRBV7-9 and TRBJ1-1, with 7 bases aligning to TRBD1. Germline V gene data show CDR1 as SEHNR and CDR2 as FQNEAQ (reference sequence). With 5 bases clipped from V and 4 bases from J, the junction kept 10 bases outside the gene matches. CDR3 length: 15 amino acids. CDR3 sequence: CASSPYRGGGTEAFF. In DNA, the CDR3 is TGTGCCAGCAGCCCTTACAGGGGTGGTGGCACTGAAGCTTTCTTT. The full variable domain, its missing parts supplied by reference TRBV7-9 and TRBJ1-1, is DTGVSQNPRHKITKRGQNVTFRCDPISEHNRLYWYRQTLGQGPEFLTYFQNEAQLEKSRLLSDRFSAERPKGSFSTLEIQRTEQGDSAMYLCASSPYRGGGTEAFFGQGTRLTVV.

The chain combines TRBV2 with TRBJ2-2, with TRBD1 as a possible D gene (6 bases). There are 16 residues in the CDR3. V dropped 5 bases and J dropped 0 bases, with 13 bases sitting between them. Per germline, CDR1 SNHLY and CDR2 FYNNEI. CDR3 nucleotide sequence: TGTGCCAGCAGTCCACGGGACATCCCGAACACCGGGGAGCTGTTTTTT. It yields the protein CASSPRDIPNTGELFF.

The CDR3 loop is CASSTQGGGGELFF. The CDR3 DNA reads TGCGCCAGCAGCACACAAGGGGGCGGCGGGGAGCTGTTTTTT. The genes are TRBV5-1 and TRBJ2-2; 7 bases are shared with TRBD1. Germline-derived CDR1 and CDR2 are SGHRS and YFSETQ. J was trimmed by 7 bases and V by 4 bases; bases with no gene match: 7. The CDR3 is 14 amino acids. The full variable domain, in which reference TRBV5-1 and TRBJ2-2 provide the parts outside the CDR3, is KAGVTQTPRYLIKTRGQQVTLSCSPISGHRSVSWYQQTPGQGLQFLFEYFSETQRNKGNFPGRFSGRQFSNSRSEMNVSTLELGDSALYLCASSTQGGGGELFFGEGSRLTVL.

V usage is TRBV5-5 and J usage is TRBJ2-3, with D perhaps TRBD2 (5 bases). The V end lost 4 bases, the J end lost 9 bases, and 18 bases lay between the germline ends. This CDR3 comprises 14 residues. Per the germline V gene, CDR1 is SGHKS and CDR2 is YYEKEE (reference sequence). The CDR3 region is CASSLIYLAGTQYF. DNA of the CDR3: TGTGCCAGCAGCCTTATTTACTTGGCGGGCACGCAGTATTTT.

The V and J genes are TRBV4-1 and TRBJ1-5; 11 bases map to TRBD1. Germline CDR1 and CDR2: MGHRA and YSYEKL. Unmatched junction bases numbered 7, after V lost 4 bases and J lost 11 bases. CDR3 length equals 14 residues. CDR3 coding DNA: TGCGCCAGCAGCCGGGACAGGGGGTTCGGGGCCCAGCATTTT. Protein product: CASSRDRGFGAQHF.

This sequence joins TRBV10-3 and TRBJ2-7; either TRBD1 or TRBD2 may supply D (5 bases each). The germline V gene encodes CDR1 ENHRY and CDR2 SYGVKD. Trimming cost V 4 bases and J 1 base, with 5 bases left between them. The CDR3 runs to 12 residues. This chain's CDR3 is CAISGGSYEQYF. The CDR3 DNA reads as TGTGCCATCAGTGGGGGGTCCTACGAGCAGTACTTC.

J is TRBJ2-2 and V is TRBV11-3; tentatively, D is TRBD2 (5 bases). The CDR3 covers 15 residues. Germline assignment: CDR1 SGHNT and CDR2 YENEEA. V gave up 1 base and J gave up 4 bases, with 10 bases separating them. The CDR3 reads CASSLGGLGTGELFF. The CDR3 nucleotides read TGTGCCAGCAGCTTAGGAGGGTTGGGCACCGGGGAGCTGTTTTTT. Variable domain in full (rest from reference TRBV11-3 and TRBJ2-2): EAGVVQSPRYKIIEKKQPVAFWCNPISGHNTLYWYLQNLGQGPELLIRYENEEAVDDSQLPKDRFSAERLKGVDSTLKIQPAELGDSAVYLCASSLGGLGTGELFFGEGSRLTVL.

This clone appeared a few times. The V gene is TRBV27, the J gene TRBJ2-7, with 7 nucleotides matching TRBD2. CDR3 length equals 14 residues. Per germline, CDR1 MNHEY and CDR2 SMNVEV (reference sequence). V was pared by 3 bases and J by 2 bases, with 4 bases of the junction left unmatched. The DNA of the CDR3 is TGTGCCAGCAGTTTCGGGGGAGGGGCCTACGAGCAGTACTTC. As protein: CASSFGGGAYEQYF.

This chain uses TRBV7-8 with TRBJ1-5, with 7 bases that match TRBD1. Germline V gives CDR1 SGHVS, CDR2 FQNEAQ. V was pared by 5 bases and J by 1 base, with 2 bases of the junction left unmatched. The CDR3 sequence is 14 residues long. CDR3 DNA: TGTGCCAGCAGCCGGGGACAGAGCAATCAGCCCCAGCATTTT. It yields the protein CASSRGQSNQPQHF.

Of note for this clone: Other DNA variants within this sample encode the same CDR3. The chain recombines TRBV9 with TRBJ1-1, with D unresolved. Germline V gives CDR1 SGDLS, CDR2 YYNGEE. CDR3 size: 13 residues. V lost 0 bases and J lost 5, with 8 bases in between. CDR3 protein: CASSVGTGTEAFF. The CDR3 region has the DNA TGTGCCAGCAGCGTAGGCACCGGGACTGAAGCTTTCTTT.

The V and J genes are TRBV4-3 and TRBJ2-7; either TRBD1 or TRBD2 may supply D (5 bases each). Trimming took off 1 base at V and 2 bases at J, with 15 bases between the two ends. CDR3 length equals 16 residues. Germline CDR1 LGHNA, CDR2 YSLEER. CDR3 sequence: CASSQVIGTITYEQYF. CDR3 coding DNA: TGCGCCAGCAGCCAAGTCATCGGGACGATAACCTACGAGCAGTACTTC.

On this clone: The same CDR3 is also encoded by other DNA sequences in this sample. The chain couples TRBV12-5 to TRBJ2-1, with D perhaps assigned TRBD1 or TRBD2 (6 bases each). This CDR3 contains 19 residues. V lost 2 bases and J lost 10, with 30 bases in between. Germline CDR1 is LGHNT and CDR2 is FRNRAP. In nucleotides, the CDR3 is TGTGCTAGTGGTTTGCAGGGACCCCGTGTTAGCGGAGACGGGGGCGAGCAGTTCTTC. It is translated as CASGLQGPRVSGDGGEQFF.

As concerns this clone: A far larger clone is just one base off, so this is likely a read error. This same CDR3 is encoded by further DNA sequences in the sample. The genes are TRBV30 and TRBJ2-2; TRBD2 matches at 11 bases. The CDR3 covers 17 residues. The germline V gene encodes CDR1 GTSNPN and CDR2 SVGIG (reference sequence). The CDR3 DNA follows: TGTGCCTCAAACCCGACTAGCGGGATGGTTCGCACCGGGGAGCTGTTATTT. It specifies CASNPTSGMVRTGELLF.

This chain joins TRBV19 and TRBJ2-3, with D tentatively TRBD1 (5 bases). The germline V gene has CDR1 LNHDA and CDR2 SQIVND (reference sequence). V lost 6 bases to trimming and J lost 0 bases, with 10 bases between them. The CDR3 has 14 amino acids. CDR3 in DNA: TGTGCCAGTAGGCGACAGATAAGCACAGATACGCAGTATTTT. This codes for CASRRQISTDTQYF.

J is TRBJ1-2 and V is TRBV28; TRBD1 is a possible D gene (5 bases). CDR3 length: 13 amino acids. In germline, CDR1 is MDHEN, CDR2 SYDVKM. With 1 base removed from V and 7 bases from J, the gap between germline ends came to 10 bases. The CDR3 DNA sequence: TGTGCCAGCAGTTTATCAGGGTTTGGTGGCTACACCTTC. This encodes CASSLSGFGGYTF.

J is TRBJ2-1 and V is TRBV28; D is possibly TRBD2 (5 bases). CDR1 is MDHEN and CDR2 is SYDVKM in the germline V gene. Trimming pared 7 bases from V and 6 bases from J, leaving 16 bases between. The CDR3 loop spans 14 amino acids. The CDR3 region is CASTENPAGNEQFF. The CDR3 bases are TGTGCCAGCACCGAAAATCCCGCGGGCAATGAGCAGTTCTTC.

With regard to this clone: The sample contains more than one DNA sequence encoding this CDR3. V and J are TRBV5-1 and TRBJ1-1, with D perhaps TRBD1 (5 bases). The CDR3 length is 14 residues. Germline CDR1 SGHRS, CDR2 YFSETQ. The germline V and J ends were trimmed by 0 bases and 3 bases, with 9 bases remaining between them. CDR3 DNA sequence: TGCGCCAGCAGCTTGGACAGGCTCGACACTGAAGCTTTCTTT. Translated, it gives CASSLDRLDTEAFF.

V is TRBV28 and J is TRBJ2-7, with TRBD1 matching over 7 bases. This CDR3 has 15 amino acids. After removal of 4 bases from V and 2 bases from J, the junction contained 8 bases not matched to a gene. Germline CDR1 MDHEN, CDR2 SYDVKM. This CDR3 reads CASSSHGTAAYEQYF. CDR3 DNA: TGTGCCAGCAGTTCGCACGGGACAGCCGCCTACGAGCAGTACTTC.

A remark on this clone: The identical CDR3 is also encoded by other nucleotide sequences in the sample. The chain combines TRBV9 with TRBJ2-5; 9 nucleotides agree with TRBD2. V trimming: 7 bases; J trimming: 5 bases; junction bases outside the gene matches: 6. In germline, CDR1 is SGDLS, CDR2 YYNGEE. CDR3 size: 13 residues. The CDR3 DNA reads as TGTGCCAGCTCACTAGCGGGCGGGGAGACCCAGTACTTC. This encodes CASSLAGGETQYF.

A note on this clone: Other DNA sequences in the same sample also yield this CDR3. The chain recombines TRBV5-1 with TRBJ1-2; D is perhaps TRBD1 (6 bases). Germline CDR1 and CDR2: SGHRS and YFSETQ. V shed 4 bases and J shed 2 bases, with 12 bases lying between them. The CDR3 loop spans 14 amino acids. DNA of the CDR3: TGCGCCAGCAGCACAGGGACGGCAAACTATGGCTACACCTTC. It yields the protein CASSTGTANYGYTF.

Ten or more counts support this clone. Other DNA sequences within the sample encode an identical CDR3. In nucleotides, the CDR3 is TGTGCCTGGAGTCAGGACGGGGGGTCCACTGAAGCTTTCTTT. It codes for CAWSQDGGSTEAFF. The chain recombines TRBV30 with TRBJ1-1; a possible D gene is TRBD1 (5 bases). V lost 2 bases and J 4 bases, leaving 14 bases between the germline ends. Germline loops: CDR1 GTSNPN, CDR2 SVGIG (reference sequence). This CDR3 has 14 residues.

CDR3 loop: CASSLDSSGTSLFYNEQFF. For the CDR3, the DNA is TGTGCCAGCAGCTTAGATTCGAGCGGGACCTCCCTTTTCTACAATGAGCAGTTCTTC. The rearrangement joins TRBV7-6 to TRBJ2-1; 7 bases align to TRBD2. The J segment lost 3 bases and the V segment lost 1 base, leaving 15 bases of the junction unmatched. This CDR3 comprises 19 residues. Germline CDR1 and CDR2: SGHVS and FNYEAQ.

The chain carries TRBV19 and TRBJ2-7, with D maybe TRBD1 (6 bases). V was cut by 5 bases and J by 3 bases, with 11 bases left in between. Germline V gene sequence: CDR1 LNHDA, CDR2 SQIVND (reference sequence). The CDR3 length is 13 residues. The CDR3 reads CASSGRDNYEQYF. CDR3 nucleotides: TGTGCCAGTAGTGGCCGGGACAACTACGAGCAGTACTTC.

This chain links TRBV6-1 with TRBJ2-7; 7 bases match TRBD1. With V trimmed by 4 bases and J by 0 bases, 6 bases remained unmatched. CDR1 is MNHNS and CDR2 is SASEGT in the germline V gene. CDR3 size: 15 residues. CDR3 amino acids: CASSAPDRASYEQYF. CDR3 nucleotide sequence: TGTGCCAGCAGTGCGCCCGACAGGGCCTCCTACGAGCAGTACTTC.

This clone appeared a single time. The V call is TRBV25-1, the J call TRBJ2-5, with 7 bases that match TRBD1. V was pared by 4 bases and J by 0 bases, with 5 bases of the junction left unmatched. This CDR3 is built from 15 residues. Germline-derived CDR1 and CDR2 are MGHDK and SYGVNS. The CDR3 coding sequence is TGTGCCAGCAGTGCCGGGACAGTCTACCAAGAGACCCAGTACTTC. Translation: CASSAGTVYQETQYF.